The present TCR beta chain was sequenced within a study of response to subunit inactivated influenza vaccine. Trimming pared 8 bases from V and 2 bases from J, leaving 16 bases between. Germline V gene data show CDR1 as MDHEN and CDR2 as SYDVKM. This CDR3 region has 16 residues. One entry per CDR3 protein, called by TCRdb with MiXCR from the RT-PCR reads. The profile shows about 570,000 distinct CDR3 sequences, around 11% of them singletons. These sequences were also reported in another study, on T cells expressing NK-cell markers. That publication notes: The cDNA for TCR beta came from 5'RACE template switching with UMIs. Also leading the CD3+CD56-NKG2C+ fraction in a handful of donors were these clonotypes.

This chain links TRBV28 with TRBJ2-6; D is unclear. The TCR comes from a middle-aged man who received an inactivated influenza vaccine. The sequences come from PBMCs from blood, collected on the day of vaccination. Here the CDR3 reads CASLSPDLPGANVLTF. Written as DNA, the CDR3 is TGTGCCAGCCTAAGCCCGGATCTGCCTGGGGCCAACGTCCTGACTTTC. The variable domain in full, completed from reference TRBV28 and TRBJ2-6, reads DVKVTQSSRYLVKRTGEKVFLECVQDMDHENMFWYRQDPGLGLRLIYFSYDVKMKEKGDIPEGYSVSREKKERFSLILESASTNQTSMYLCASLSPDLPGANVLTFGAGSRLTVL.